Below, 5 T cell receptor beta chains from the same sample are listed, as sequenced in a study of graft-versus-host responses after intestinal transplantation (dated by TCRdb to the early 2020s). Library construction relied on the immunoSEQ multiplex PCR assay. TCRdb obtained this table from immuneACCESS and retained in-frame rearrangements with V and J assigned. These tables miss some clones; where compared with another copy, unresolved V genes account for less than half of the shortfall, and the remainder is unexplained. The sample table holds some 90,000 clones, of which about 90% were seen once. Of the sample, around 6% is held by the ten largest clones. These TCRs' antigens remain unknown. The sample's time point label, in plain terms: cells obtained before transplantation from donor or recipient. The specimen was unstimulated CD8+ T cells sorted from spleen or lymph node cells, collected before intestinal transplant. Receptors were obtained from a human donor who received an intestinal transplant.

The J gene is TRBJ2-2, the V gene TRBV2, with D possibly matching TRBD1 (6 bases). Looked up from germline, CDR1 is SNHLY and CDR2 is FYNNEI. Trimming took off 3 bases at V and 3 bases at J, with 14 bases between the two ends. The CDR3 extends over 16 amino acids. In nucleotides, the CDR3 is TGTGCCAGCAGTGACAAGGGGGAGTTGTACACCGGGGAGCTGTTTTTT. This sequence encodes CASSDKGELYTGELFF.

The chain couples TRBV27 to TRBJ2-1; TRBD1 or TRBD2 may be the D gene (6 bases each). The V end lost 1 base, the J end lost 10 bases, and 11 bases lay between the germline ends. CDR3 size: 13 residues. Germline assignment: CDR1 MNHEY and CDR2 SMNVEV (reference sequence). CDR3 coding DNA: TGTGCCAGCAGTTTATTCTCCGGGGGCGAGCAGTTCTTC. It is translated as CASSLFSGGEQFF.

This sequence joins TRBV29-1 and TRBJ1-3; D not certain. The CDR3 is made up of 14 amino acids. Trimming shortened V by 0 bases and J by 6 bases, and 12 bases separated the two germline ends. Germline values: CDR1 SQVTM, CDR2 ANQGSEA. The DNA of the CDR3 is TGCAGCGTTGAAGATCTGGAGGGAGAAAACACCATATATTTT. Its translation is CSVEDLEGENTIYF.

The chain links TRBV11-2 to TRBJ2-3; TRBD1 might be the D (6 bases). The CDR3 has 13 amino acids. V was cut by 1 base and J by 6 bases, with 8 bases left in between. Germline CDR1 reads SGHAT; CDR2 reads FQNNGV. The CDR3 region has the DNA TGTGCCAGCAGCTTAGCCCAGGGGGATACGCAGTATTTT. It translates to CASSLAQGDTQYF.

The chain uses TRBV4-1 and TRBJ1-1; no clear D. The CDR3 length is 13 residues. With 3 bases removed from V and 4 bases from J, the gap between germline ends came to 9 bases. In germline, CDR1 is MGHRA, CDR2 YSYEKL. CDR3 protein: CASSHKDVTEAFF. CDR3 DNA sequence: TGCGCCAGCAGCCACAAAGATGTCACTGAAGCTTTCTTT.